This TCR beta chain was captured by sequencing in a study of blood T cell repertoires in COVID-19. Study details: Acute and convalescent COVID-19 specimens originated in the United States, Italy and Spain. PBMCs, B-cell-depleted T cells, or T cells provided the cDNA or gDNA that made up the material.

Authors' data handling: The authors estimated nucleated cell counts from reference gene primer amplification. The assay was immunoSEQ multiplex PCR, and TCRdb's table has in-frame clones only and misses some. V, J and clone size were drawn from that table, and D and trimming were deduced from the DNA. Altogether around 200,000 clones are present, over 75% being singletons, with the ten largest covering around an eighth. J lost 0 bases, V lost 3 bases, and 7 bases had no gene match. Germline V gene data show CDR1 as LGHDT and CDR2 as YNNKEL (reference sequence). The CDR3 totals 19 residues. The sample taken for sequencing was peripheral blood. The TCR was taken from a man in his fifties or sixties who had recovered from COVID-19. The rearrangement uses TRBV3-1 (or the pseudogene TRBV3-2) and TRBJ2-3; 15 nucleotides line up with TRBD2. CDR3 amino acids: CASSQHGLAGGPSTDTQYF. The CDR3 DNA reads as TGTGCCAGCAGCCAGCACGGACTAGCGGGAGGGCCCAGCACAGATACGCAGTATTTT.